Presented here are 20 T cell receptor beta chains from one specimen sequenced in a study of T cell repertoires in cytomegalovirus infection. TCRdb ran MiXCR on the reads and lists one entry per CDR3 protein. The table includes around 140,000 distinct CDR3 sequences, 5% to 6.5% detected once. Sequenced material: PBMCs. These receptor sequences come from a human donor in good health (CMV status not recorded). Some clones in this sample may be carry-over from other donors' samples.

The chain joins TRBV29-1 to TRBJ2-3; no reliable D call. V lost 5 bases to trimming and J lost 1 base, with 10 bases between them. This CDR3 contains 13 residues. Germline values: CDR1 SQVTM, CDR2 ANQGSEA. CDR3 sequence reads: CSVRPHRTDTQYF. The CDR3 DNA reads as TGCAGCGTTAGGCCCCACCGCACAGATACGCAGTATTTT.

This clonotype was recorded many times. The J gene is TRBJ1-1, the V gene TRBV7-2; 9 bases map to TRBD1. CDR3 length: 14 residues. J lost 5 bases, V lost 3 bases, and 4 bases had no gene match. Germline V CDR1 and CDR2: SGHTA, FQGNSA. CDR3 loop: CASSFTGQGTEAFF. As DNA, the CDR3 is TGTGCCAGCAGCTTTACCGGACAGGGGACTGAAGCTTTCTTT.

This clonotype was picked up many times. The chain carries TRBV28 and TRBJ1-2; D is possibly TRBD1 (5 bases). CDR3 length: 14 residues. Trimming shortened V by 2 bases and J by 5 bases, and 12 bases separated the two germline ends. Per the germline V gene, CDR1 is MDHEN and CDR2 is SYDVKM. DNA of the CDR3: TGTGCCAGCAGTTTACTACGGGGGGATTATGGCTACACCTTC. The encoded protein is CASSLLRGDYGYTF.

Many counts were recorded for this clonotype. The rearrangement uses TRBV4-2 and TRBJ2-2; perhaps TRBD1 as D (6 bases). The CDR3 is 17 residues long. Germline CDR1 LGHNA, CDR2 YNFKEQ. V was pared by 0 bases and J by 6 bases, with 17 bases between. CDR3 region: CASSQDPQGIVPGELFF. The CDR3 DNA reads as TGTGCCAGCAGCCAAGACCCCCAGGGGATCGTTCCCGGGGAGCTGTTTTTT.

Concerning this clonotype itself: This may arise from a read error, as a much more abundant clone is one base away. The gene calls are TRBV5-1 and TRBJ1-2; TRBD1 aligns across 9 bases. After removal of 3 bases from V and 7 bases from J, the junction contained 10 bases not matched to a gene. Germline CDR1 and CDR2: SGHRS and YFSETQ. The CDR3 runs 15 residues. CDR3 bases: TGCGCCAGCAGCTCGGATGGGACAGGGTCGTCTGGCTACACCTTC. The encoded protein is CASSSDGTGSSGYTF.

This clonotype was seen ten or more times. The DNA is omitted, as the CDR3 cannot be located on it reliably, and the CDR3 follows TCRdb's listing. This CDR3 is CASSPGRVFGAGELFF. The J gene is TRBJ2-2, the V gene TRBV7-2; TRBD1, the table's D call, was not compared with the DNA. CDR1 is SGHTA, CDR2 FQGNSA, per germline. Counting both end residues, the CDR3 totals 16 amino acids.

This clonotype has at least ten counts. The chain links TRBV7-2 to TRBJ2-1; TRBD1 matches at 7 bases. The CDR3 covers 13 residues. In germline, CDR1 is SGHTA, CDR2 FQGNSA. The V and J ends lost 5 bases and 6 bases, in that order; junction bases with no gene match: 4. CDR3 region: CASSPWDSNEQFF. CDR3 DNA: TGTGCCAGCAGCCCGTGGGACAGCAATGAGCAGTTCTTC. Full variable domain (missing parts from reference TRBV7-2 and TRBJ2-1): GAGVSQSPSNKVTEKGKDVELRCDPISGHTALYWYRQSLGQGLEFLIYFQGNSAPDKSGLPSDRFSAERTGGSVSTLTIQRTQQEDSAVYLCASSPWDSNEQFFGPGTRLTVL.

This clonotype was observed many times. Here the CDR3 DNA reads TGTGCCAGCAGCAGGGGTTCCGGGGGAAACAATGAGCAGTTCTTC. As protein: CASSRGSGGNNEQFF. This sequence joins TRBV7-2 and TRBJ2-1; perhaps TRBD2 as D (6 bases). V was pared by 5 bases and J by 5 bases, with 16 bases between. Germline CDR1 and CDR2: SGHTA and FQGNSA. The CDR3 is 15 amino acids.

The chain uses TRBV20-1 and TRBJ1-2, with TRBD1 as a possible D gene (6 bases). Per germline, CDR1 DFQATT and CDR2 SNEGSKA (reference sequence). This CDR3 is 15 amino acids long. Trimming removed 1 base at V and 8 bases at J, with 20 bases between. CDR3 region: CSARAWEPGDEGYTF. CDR3 sequence (DNA): TGCAGTGCTAGAGCTTGGGAACCAGGGGATGAAGGCTACACCTTC.

This clonotype has at least ten counts. The chain couples TRBV10-2 to TRBJ1-1; no reliable D call. Germline assignment: CDR1 WSHSY and CDR2 SAAADI. The CDR3 is made up of 14 amino acids. Trimming left V 3 bases short and J 12 bases short, with 20 bases between. CDR3 region: CASSESRNPLKSFF. The CDR3 DNA follows: TGCGCCAGCAGTGAATCCCGAAATCCCCTGAAGTCTTTCTTT.

This clonotype was observed at least ten times. CDR3 sequence reads: CASSQDLRGGDTQYF. The CDR3 DNA is TGTGCCAGCAGCCAAGATCTCCGGGGGGGAGATACGCAGTATTTT. The chain couples TRBV14 to TRBJ2-3; TRBD2 matches 8 bases. This CDR3 is 15 amino acids long. J lost 5 bases, V lost 0 bases, and 4 bases had no gene match. Germline CDR1 reads SGHDN; CDR2 reads FVKESK.

The chain combines TRBV20-1 with TRBJ1-5, with a possible D match to TRBD1 (5 bases). Germline values: CDR1 DFQATT, CDR2 SNEGSKA (reference sequence). The V end lost 5 bases, the J end lost 1 base, and 9 bases lay between the germline ends. CDR3 length: 13 amino acids. This chain's CDR3 is CSALPGSNQPQHF. The DNA for the CDR3 is TGCAGTGCTCTTCCAGGGAGCAATCAGCCCCAGCATTTT.

There are many counts of this clonotype. The rearrangement joins TRBV7-2 to TRBJ2-7, with 7 bases lining up with TRBD1. Germline V CDR1 and CDR2: SGHTA, FQGNSA. CDR3 size: 14 residues. V trimming: 1 base; J trimming: 2 bases; junction bases outside the gene matches: 2. The CDR3 DNA is TGTGCCAGCAGCTTAGGACAGGGCGCCTACGAGCAGTACTTC. This encodes CASSLGQGAYEQYF.

The chain recombines TRBV5-8 with TRBJ1-1, with D possibly being TRBD1 (6 bases). This CDR3 has 17 amino acids. Trimming removed 0 bases from V and 4 bases from J, with 19 bases in between. Germline CDR1 and CDR2: SGHTS and YDEGEE. CDR3 bases: TGTGCCAGCAGCTTGGTGTTTGGGGTAGGGGGGCGCACTGAAGCTTTCTTT. Its translation: CASSLVFGVGGRTEAFF.

A few counts support this clonotype. The V call is TRBV2, the J call TRBJ1-5; TRBD1 agrees at 8 bases. Germline CDR1 and CDR2: SNHLY and FYNNEI. The V gene end was trimmed by 7 bases and the J gene end by 7 bases; junction bases not matched to a gene: 9. The CDR3 is 14 amino acids. The CDR3 DNA reads TGTGCCAGCAACGCAGGGGGCGCGGGACAGCCCCAGCATTTT. Translating it yields CASNAGGAGQPQHF.

This clonotype has only a few counts. The chain recombines TRBV18 with TRBJ2-7; a possible D gene is TRBD1 (6 bases). The V end lost 4 bases, the J end lost 3 bases, and 7 bases lay between the germline ends. CDR1 and CDR2 from the germline V gene are KGHSH and LQKENI. This CDR3 is built from 12 residues. CDR3 DNA: TGTGCCAGCTCACGGGACAACTACGAGCAGTACTTC. This encodes CASSRDNYEQYF.

The chain links TRBV5-5 to TRBJ1-2; D remains ambiguous. Germline V gene lookup returns CDR1 SGHKS and CDR2 YYEKEE (reference sequence). Trimming left V 1 base short and J 8 bases short, with 12 bases between. This CDR3 contains 13 residues. The CDR3 nucleotides are TGTGCCAGCAGCTTGAATGAGGGATGGGGCTACACCTTC. Its translation: CASSLNEGWGYTF.

The chain recombines TRBV15 with TRBJ1-3; unclear D gene. The CDR3 extends over 15 amino acids. Trimming left V 0 bases short and J 5 bases short, with 11 bases between. The germline gives CDR1 LNHNV, CDR2 YYDKDF (reference sequence). This chain's CDR3 is CATSRDYSARNTIYF. The CDR3 bases are TGTGCCACCAGCAGAGACTACAGCGCGCGAAACACCATATATTTT.

Notes on this clonotype: A much bigger clone sits one base away, suggesting this may be a read error. The chain uses TRBV19 and TRBJ1-1, with TRBD1 matching 8 bases. V shed 5 bases and J 3 bases; nucleotides not matched to a gene: 5. The length of the CDR3 is 14 residues. Germline CDR1 reads LNHDA; CDR2 reads SQIVND (reference sequence). CDR3 sequence (DNA): TGTGCCAGTAGTGTGACAGGGGAGGACACTGAAGCTTTCTTT. Translating gives CASSVTGEDTEAFF.

The genes are TRBV20-1 and TRBJ1-4, with D maybe TRBD1 (6 bases). In germline, CDR1 is DFQATT, CDR2 SNEGSKA (reference sequence). CDR3 length: 12 residues. Between the trimmed V and J ends, which lost 8 bases and 4 bases, there was a span of 11 bases. Here the CDR3 reads CSSTGYNEKLFF. The CDR3 DNA follows: TGCAGTTCGACAGGATATAATGAAAAACTGTTTTTT.